This entry concerns a single TCR beta chain. Its antigen is unknown. This sample stems from a study of T cell repertoires in ileal Crohn's disease. Study-level background: About 37% were active smokers at surgery; median disease duration was around 7.9 years. Thiopurines (approximately 10) or anti-TNF agents (approximately 20) were given postoperatively to about half. Overall study results and limits: Active smokers at surgery had more clonal expansions than non-smokers.

Each sample's TCRB immunosequencing used 500 to 550 nanograms of biopsy DNA. Profiled with immunoSEQ multiplex PCR; TCRdb holds only in-frame clones, not every one. The profile shows about 12,000 clones, 67% of them singletons. The V segment lost 4 bases and the J segment 4 bases; nucleotides outside the gene matches: 10. Germline V gene lookup returns CDR1 SGHRS and CDR2 YFSETQ. The CDR3 extends over 16 amino acids. Time point described: neoterminal ileum biopsy at postoperative endoscopy, about 6 months after surgery. This sequence was found in an adult with Crohn's disease. The chain carries TRBV5-1 and TRBJ2-3; 9 nucleotides agree with TRBD2. Sequencing was carried out using ileal tissue. CDR3 coding DNA: TGCGCCAGCAGCCCGGAAGGGCGGGGGGGCTCAGATACGCAGTATTTT. It is translated as CASSPEGRGGSDTQYF.